The rows below give T cell receptor beta chains drawn from one sample of a study of cytomegalovirus exposure and HLA in healthy donors. Assay used: immunoSEQ multiplex PCR; TCRdb lists only in-frame clones, some missing. This sample has about 95,000 clones; 78% occur once, and the top ten carry over 4%. What was sequenced was PBMCs. The receptors originated from a woman between 35 and 50 years old in good health and CMV-seropositive. The CDR3 runs from the conserved cysteine through the conserved F or W. Fields, in order: clone size, D gene, J gene, V gene, CDR3 DNA, CDR3 protein. The D gene is left open where the match is weak. Clone size is given for some rows only: seen once, a few or many times, or a class if the clone is expanded.

clone size: -; D gene: TRBD1; J gene: TRBJ2-3; V gene: TRBV18; CDR3 DNA: TGTGCCAGCTCGGCCGACAGGGTAGATACGCAGTATTTT; CDR3 protein: CASSADRVDTQYF
clone size: -; D gene: -; J gene: TRBJ2-7; V gene: TRBV2; CDR3 DNA: TGTGCCAGCAGCTCCGAGACTCTTCCCTACGAGCAGTACTTC; CDR3 protein: CASSSETLPYEQYF
clone size: -; D gene: -; J gene: TRBJ2-7; V gene: TRBV14; CDR3 DNA: TGTGCCAGCAGCCAAGGTGCCCCAACAGGGCGCGCCTACGAGCAGTACTTC; CDR3 protein: CASSQGAPTGRAYEQYF
clone size: -; D gene: -; J gene: TRBJ2-7; V gene: TRBV27; CDR3 DNA: TGTGCCAGCAGTTTATTCCCTCTTGACTCAAGCGCCTCCTACGAGCAGTACTTC; CDR3 protein: CASSLFPLDSSASYEQYF
clone size: -; D gene: TRBD1; J gene: TRBJ1-1; V gene: TRBV19; CDR3 DNA: TGTGCCAGTAGTACCTCGACAGGGTTAGAAAACACTGAAGCTTTCTTT; CDR3 protein: CASSTSTGLENTEAFF
clone size: -; D gene: -; J gene: TRBJ1-5; V gene: TRBV19; CDR3 DNA: TGTGCCACTAGAAGCCGGGATCCGGTTGATCGGCAGCCCCAGCATTTT; CDR3 protein: CATRSRDPVDRQPQHF
clone size: -; D gene: -; J gene: TRBJ1-4; V gene: TRBV28; CDR3 DNA: TGTGCCAGCACAACGGGGGGTGAAAAACTGTTTTTT; CDR3 protein: CASTTGGEKLFF
clone size: -; D gene: -; J gene: TRBJ2-1; V gene: TRBV2; CDR3 DNA: TGTGCCAGCAGTGAAGCGTTGGGGGGAACTGAGCAGTTCTTC; CDR3 protein: CASSEALGGTEQFF
clone size: -; D gene: -; J gene: TRBJ1-2; V gene: TRBV6-1; CDR3 DNA: TGTGCCAGCAGTGACGGGACACCGTCCCACTATGGCTACACCTTC; CDR3 protein: CASSDGTPSHYGYTF
clone size: once; D gene: TRBD1; J gene: TRBJ2-1; V gene: TRBV5-1; CDR3 DNA: TGCGCCAGCAGCTTACAGGGGTTAATTTACAATGAGCAGTTCTTC; CDR3 protein: CASSLQGLIYNEQFF
clone size: -; D gene: -; J gene: TRBJ2-5; V gene: TRBV2; CDR3 DNA: TGTGCCAGCAAAAGGCGGCAATCGGCGGAAGAGACCCAGTACTTC; CDR3 protein: CASKRRQSAEETQYF
clone size: -; D gene: -; J gene: TRBJ1-2; V gene: TRBV10-3; CDR3 DNA: TGTGCCATCTCACGGGGTTCCTATGGCTACACCTTC; CDR3 protein: CAISRGSYGYTF
clone size: -; D gene: TRBD1; J gene: TRBJ2-7; V gene: TRBV5-1; CDR3 DNA: TGCGCCAGCAGCTTGGGACCGGGACAGGAGACCTACGAGCAGTACTTC; CDR3 protein: CASSLGPGQETYEQYF
clone size: -; D gene: -; J gene: TRBJ2-7; V gene: TRBV5-8; CDR3 DNA: TGTGCCAGCAGCTTCCCCGTCCGGGGGGCAGCCCACGAGCAGTACTTC; CDR3 protein: CASSFPVRGAAHEQYF
clone size: few; D gene: -; J gene: TRBJ2-2; V gene: TRBV27; CDR3 DNA: TGTGCCAGCCTACCCGCGAGCTGGGCCGCGAACACCGGGGAGCTGTTTTTT; CDR3 protein: CASLPASWAANTGELFF
clone size: -; D gene: -; J gene: TRBJ2-7; V gene: TRBV7-9; CDR3 DNA: TGTGCCAGCAGCCCTACCGGGTGGGAGCAGTACTTC; CDR3 protein: CASSPTGWEQYF
clone size: few; D gene: -; J gene: TRBJ2-6; V gene: TRBV25-1; CDR3 DNA: TGTGCCAGCAGTGTAACTGGGGCCAACGTCCTGACTTTC; CDR3 protein: CASSVTGANVLTF
clone size: -; D gene: -; J gene: TRBJ1-1; V gene: TRBV6-6; CDR3 DNA: TGTGCCAGCAGCCTACAGGCCCTGACCATGAACACTGAAGCTTTCTTT; CDR3 protein: CASSLQALTMNTEAFF
clone size: few; D gene: TRBD1; J gene: TRBJ1-1; V gene: TRBV6-1; CDR3 DNA: TGTGCCAGCAGTGACGGCTTACAGGGGATCACTGAAGCTTTCTTT; CDR3 protein: CASSDGLQGITEAFF
clone size: few; D gene: -; J gene: TRBJ1-5; V gene: TRBV5-6; CDR3 DNA: TGTGCCAGCACCTCAATGGTAGATAGCAATCAGCCCCAGCATTTT; CDR3 protein: CASTSMVDSNQPQHF
clone size: -; D gene: -; J gene: TRBJ1-2; V gene: TRBV7-9; CDR3 DNA: TGTGCCAGCAGCTTATTTCTGGCGGAGGGCTATGGCTACACCTTC; CDR3 protein: CASSLFLAEGYGYTF
clone size: -; D gene: -; J gene: TRBJ1-1; V gene: TRBV5-1; CDR3 DNA: TGCGCCAGCAGCTTGGTAGCGAGGGAGGACACTGAAGCTTTCTTT; CDR3 protein: CASSLVAREDTEAFF
clone size: -; D gene: TRBD1; J gene: TRBJ1-5; V gene: TRBV27; CDR3 DNA: TGTGCCAGCAGCACAAGGGGGCGCGGCAATCAGCCCCAGCATTTT; CDR3 protein: CASSTRGRGNQPQHF
clone size: -; D gene: -; J gene: TRBJ2-1; V gene: TRBV5-4; CDR3 DNA: TGTGCCAGCAGCTTAGCACACAATGAGCAGTTCTTC; CDR3 protein: CASSLAHNEQFF
clone size: -; D gene: TRBD2; J gene: TRBJ2-4; V gene: TRBV7-8; CDR3 DNA: TGTGCCAGCAGCTTAGGGCGGGAGAGGGCTATTTCGGCCAAAAACATTCAGTACTTC; CDR3 protein: CASSLGRERAISAKNIQYF
clone size: few; D gene: -; J gene: TRBJ2-7; V gene: TRBV2; CDR3 DNA: TGTGCCAGCAGCTCAGGGTTTGGTTACGAGCAGTACTTC; CDR3 protein: CASSSGFGYEQYF
clone size: -; D gene: TRBD1; J gene: TRBJ1-3; V gene: TRBV6-5; CDR3 DNA: TGTGCCAGCAGCATCGACAGGGGCTCTGGAAACACCATATATTTT; CDR3 protein: CASSIDRGSGNTIYF
clone size: -; D gene: TRBD1; J gene: TRBJ2-1; V gene: TRBV7-3; CDR3 DNA: TGTGCCAGCAGCCGATGGGGACAGGGGGATGAGCAGTTCTTC; CDR3 protein: CASSRWGQGDEQFF
clone size: few; D gene: -; J gene: TRBJ1-1; V gene: TRBV5-1; CDR3 DNA: TGCGCCAGCTCCCCGGGGGTGAACACTGAAGCTTTCTTT; CDR3 protein: CASSPGVNTEAFF
clone size: -; D gene: -; J gene: TRBJ2-3; V gene: TRBV11-2; CDR3 DNA: TGTGCCAGCAGCTTAGGTCATGCGGCAGATACGCAGTATTTT; CDR3 protein: CASSLGHAADTQYF
clone size: -; D gene: TRBD2; J gene: TRBJ2-3; V gene: TRBV11-2; CDR3 DNA: TGTGCCAGCAGCTATACTAGCGGGACCACAGATACGCAGTATTTT; CDR3 protein: CASSYTSGTTDTQYF
clone size: -; D gene: TRBD2; J gene: TRBJ2-1; V gene: TRBV27; CDR3 DNA: TGTGCCAGCAGGGACCTTATAGCGGGTCCGAGGTCCTACAATGAGCAGTTCTTC; CDR3 protein: CASRDLIAGPRSYNEQFF
clone size: -; D gene: TRBD1; J gene: TRBJ1-1; V gene: TRBV7-2; CDR3 DNA: TGTGCCAGCAGCCTCTTGTTCCCCGGACAGGGTGTCGGCACTGAAGCTTTCTTT; CDR3 protein: CASSLLFPGQGVGTEAFF
clone size: -; D gene: -; J gene: TRBJ1-2; V gene: TRBV21-1; CDR3 DNA: TGTGCCAGTCGCGAGGGACAGAGCCTGGCTTCTGGCTACACCTTC; CDR3 protein: CASREGQSLASGYTF